The 3 T cell receptor beta chains given below trace back to one sample, sequenced in a study of T cells after yellow fever vaccination. Each CDR3 protein is one row after TCRdb ran MiXCR on the 5' RACE reads. Here the sample spans about 350,000 distinct CDR3 sequences, roughly 7.5% being singletons. This specimen was PBMCs, taken about 41 days after the first yellow fever vaccination. These receptors originate from a man between 18 and 29 years old who received the YFV17D yellow fever vaccine.

J is TRBJ2-7 and V is TRBV18; TRBD1 or TRBD2 may be the D gene (6 bases each). This CDR3 spans 14 amino acids. Trimming removed 6 bases at V and 3 bases at J, with 15 bases between. Per germline, CDR1 KGHSH and CDR2 LQKENI. DNA of the CDR3: TGTGCCAGCTCTCACGGAGGGGGAGGCTACGAGCAGTACTTC. Translation: CASSHGGGGYEQYF.

The rearrangement links TRBV7-3 to TRBJ2-2; maybe TRBD2 (5 bases). Germline CDR1 is SGHTA and CDR2 is FQGTGA. The CDR3 is made up of 13 amino acids. The V and J ends lost 5 bases and 3 bases respectively, with 7 bases between them. The CDR3 DNA reads as TGTGCCAGCAGCCCGGACTACACCGGGGAGCTGTTTTTT. It codes for CASSPDYTGELFF.

The gene calls are TRBV7-2 and TRBJ2-5; 7 bases fit TRBD1. The CDR3 extends over 14 amino acids. V shed 5 bases, J shed 7 bases, and the junction held 10 bases outside the gene matches. Per the germline V gene, CDR1 is SGHTA and CDR2 is FQGNSA. The CDR3 nucleotides read TGTGCCAGCAGCAACCGACAGGGCCGCGTGACCCAGTACTTC. Translation: CASSNRQGRVTQYF.